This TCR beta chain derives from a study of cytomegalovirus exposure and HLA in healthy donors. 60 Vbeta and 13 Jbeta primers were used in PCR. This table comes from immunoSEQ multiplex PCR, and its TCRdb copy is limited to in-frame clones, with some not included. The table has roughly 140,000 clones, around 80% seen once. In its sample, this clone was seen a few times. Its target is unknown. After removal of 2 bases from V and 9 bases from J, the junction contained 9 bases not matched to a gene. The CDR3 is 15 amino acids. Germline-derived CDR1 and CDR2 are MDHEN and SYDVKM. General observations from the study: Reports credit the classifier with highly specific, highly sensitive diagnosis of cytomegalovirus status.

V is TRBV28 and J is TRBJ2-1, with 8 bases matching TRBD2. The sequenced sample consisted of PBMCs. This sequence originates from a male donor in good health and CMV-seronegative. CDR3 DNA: TGTGCCAGCAGTTTAGGGTCGGGGGGGCATCGTGAGCAGTTCTTC. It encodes CASSLGSGGHREQFF.